This TCR beta chain was captured by sequencing in a study of blood T cell repertoires in COVID-19. Overall study context: From the United States, Italy and Spain came samples of acute and convalescent COVID-19. T cells, B-cell-depleted T cells, or PBMCs provided the cDNA or gDNA that served as material.

V was shortened by 5 bases and J by 8 bases, with 12 bases between the two germline ends. This CDR3 spans 12 amino acids. Per the germline V gene, CDR1 is MDHEN and CDR2 is SYDVKM. As handled by the study authors: Quantification of nucleated cells was approximated via reference gene primer amplification. The data were produced by immunoSEQ multiplex PCR, yet TCRdb's version contains in-frame clones alone and is incomplete. The DNA was the basis for D and trimming; V, J and clone size are from that table. The sample yields 40,000 to 45,000 clones, more than 80% seen once. The chain links TRBV28 to TRBJ1-2; D possibly corresponds to TRBD1 (5 bases). The TCR was taken from a man in his fifties or sixties with active COVID-19. Sequenced material: peripheral blood. Here the CDR3 reads CASSIQVEGYTF. The CDR3 DNA is TGTGCCAGCAGTATACAGGTAGAAGGCTACACCTTC.